This T cell receptor beta chain was sequenced for a study of T-cell memory formation after mild COVID-19 (dated by TCRdb to 2020 to 2022). About the investigation overall: Most TCR sequence clusters were specific to one of the two donors. Longitudinal TCRalpha and TCRbeta repertoire sequencing tracked T-cell clones expanding and contracting after mild COVID-19 in two donors. Two young, previously healthy adult volunteers made up the cohort, one male and one female.

Ficoll-Paque density gradient centrifugation was the method used to isolate PBMCs. With respect to this clonotype: Its binding antigen is unknown. Per-nucleotide qualities are absent, and no much larger clonotype sits a single base away.

Study-wide conclusions, independent of this receptor: Clones contracting from day 15 to 85 had balanced CD4/CD8 phenotypes, while a second wave expanding from day 15 to 37 was biased towards CD4+. Some responding clones were found in pre-infection memory, which suggests that pre-existing cross-reactive memory T cells took part in the SARS-CoV-2 response. The study covered only a couple of mild cases, and larger cohorts including severe cases with pre-infection samples were considered necessary. Contracting CD4+ clones turned up mainly in the CM and EM memory subsets, whereas EMRA was where CD8+ clones were enriched. Whether the second-wave clones peaking on day 37 were SARS-CoV-2 specific was not confirmed.

CDR1 SEHNR and CDR2 FQNEAQ were looked up in the germline V gene (reference sequence). The CDR3 holds 17 amino acids from the cysteine to the phenylalanine. Only the CDR3 part of the read is kept: 51 bases, read in frame from the first base. The germline ends are 14 bases apart after V is trimmed by 0 bases and J by 0 bases. Instrument used: Illumina NovaSeq 6000. cDNA libraries for TCRalpha and TCRbeta were prepared by 5'RACE using constant-segment primers, with sample barcodes and unique molecular identifiers added. RNA was extracted from every sample with Trizol reagent. The libraries were amplified in two PCR steps, and the second step added a second sample barcode and Illumina TruSeq adapters. The libraries were sequenced on an Illumina NovaSeq using 2 x 150 bp paired-end reads. The authors' analysis ran thus. Reads were demultiplexed and collapsed into UMI-guided consensus sequences with migec v1.2.7. With mixcr v2.1.11, UMI consensuses were aligned to TRA and TRB V and J templates and assembled into clonotypes. A clonotype was counted as expanded or contracted only if both edgeR and NoisET called the change significant, with noise models trained on biological replicates. edgeR calls used a false discovery rate-adjusted p below 0.01 and a log2 fold-change threshold of 1. As an exploratory analysis of dynamics, max-normalized trajectories of the 1000 most abundant clonotypes were examined by PCA with hierarchical clustering. The CD4 or CD8 phenotype of responding clones was assigned using the separately sequenced CD4+ and CD8+ repertoires. The raw public reads went through TCRdb reprocessing: fastp at Q25, MiXCR clone calling, in-frame beta chains kept. Each record represents a unique CDR3 protein, reported with the most common genes and DNA among its rows. The V and J calls, along with clone size, are taken from TCRdb and not from the paper's own processing. A total of about 150,000 distinct CDR3 sequences appear in this sample, roughly 13% of them only once. Approximately 3.6% of the sample rests with the top ten.

The rearrangement joined TRBV7-9 to TRBJ1-1, and perhaps TRBD1 as D gene, on 5 matching bases. Sample: PBMCs or a T cell subset sorted from them (not recorded which). The sequence came from a man younger than 30 who had mild COVID-19 (a few samples of this study predate the infection). The sample titles of this study are shuffled in the database, so cell type and time point are left out; the donor was told from shared clones. The DNA reads TGTGCCAGCAGCTTAGCTGGTCCGGGACTGGTGAACACTGAAGCTTTCTTT. It codes for CASSLAGPGLVNTEAFF. The full variable domain, completed from the reference TRBV7-9 and TRBJ1-1 proteins outside the CDR3, reads DTGVSQNPRHKITKRGQNVTFRCDPISEHNRLYWYRQTLGQGPEFLTYFQNEAQLEKSRLLSDRFSAERPKGSFSTLEIQRTEQGDSAMYLCASSLAGPGLVNTEAFFGQGTRLTVV.